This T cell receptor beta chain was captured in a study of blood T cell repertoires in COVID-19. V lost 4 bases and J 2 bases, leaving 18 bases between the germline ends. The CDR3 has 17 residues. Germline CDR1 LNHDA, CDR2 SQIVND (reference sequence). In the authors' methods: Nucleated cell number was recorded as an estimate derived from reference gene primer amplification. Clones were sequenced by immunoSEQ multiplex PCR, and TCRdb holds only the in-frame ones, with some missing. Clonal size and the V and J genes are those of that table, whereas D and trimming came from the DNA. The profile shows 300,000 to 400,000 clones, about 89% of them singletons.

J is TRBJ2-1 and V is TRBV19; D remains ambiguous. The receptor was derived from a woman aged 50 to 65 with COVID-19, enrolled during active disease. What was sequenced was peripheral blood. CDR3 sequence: CASSTNLLRSPYNEQFF. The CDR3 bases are TGTGCCAGTAGTACCAACCTTCTCCGGTCCCCCTACAATGAGCAGTTCTTC.